The 26 T cell receptor beta chains listed next were all sequenced from one sample in a study of PD-1 blockade in classical Hodgkin lymphoma. Time point here: newly diagnosed, previously untreated cHL patient sample. The table came from immunoSEQ multiplex PCR; TCRdb's copy has only in-frame clones and leaves some out. Among under 80,000 clones listed, about 93% were seen once. The sequenced sample consisted of peripheral blood mononuclear cells (PBMCs). These receptors came from a human donor with classical Hodgkin lymphoma.

This clone was recorded once. This sequence joins TRBV29-1 and TRBJ1-1, with a possible D match to TRBD1 (6 bases). Trimming removed 6 bases at V and 2 bases at J, with 19 bases between. The CDR3 sequence is 15 residues long. Germline assignment: CDR1 SQVTM and CDR2 ANQGSEA. The CDR3 is CSVYRFGQINTEAFF. CDR3 nucleotides: TGCAGCGTCTATAGATTTGGACAGATTAACACTGAAGCTTTCTTT.

The rearrangement uses TRBV7-9 and TRBJ1-5; D unresolved. CDR1 and CDR2 (germline): SEHNR, FQNEAQ (reference sequence). The CDR3 is 13 amino acids. The ends were cut back, 5 bases at V and 7 bases at J, with 12 bases in the middle. The CDR3 sequence is CASSLGNQQPQHF. The DNA for the CDR3 is TGTGCCAGCAGCCTAGGGAATCAACAGCCCCAGCATTTT.

The V call is TRBV7-2, the J call TRBJ1-6; D not certain. CDR1 is SGHTA, CDR2 FQGNSA, per germline. CDR3 length: 12 residues. Trimming stripped 2 bases from V and 11 bases from J, with 7 bases between. The CDR3 sequence is CASSLPEPPLHF. The CDR3 DNA sequence: TGTGCCAGCAGCTTACCCGAGCCACCCCTCCACTTT.

DNA of the CDR3: TGTGCCAGCACCCCTAGGGGTGTAGGACAGGGGCAGTTCTTC. As protein: CASTPRGVGQGQFF. The J gene is TRBJ2-1, the V gene TRBV5-6; 8 bases match TRBD1. Germline CDR1 is SGHDT and CDR2 is YYEEEE. The CDR3 sequence is 14 residues long. The V segment lost 6 bases and the J segment 12 bases; nucleotides outside the gene matches: 14.

The chain is built from TRBV7-2 and TRBJ1-2; D not resolved. The CDR3 contains 14 residues. Germline V CDR1 and CDR2: SGHTA, FQGNSA. Between the trimmed V and J ends, which lost 2 bases and 4 bases, there was a span of 11 bases. CDR3 region: CASSLLAAAYGYTF. Written as DNA, the CDR3 is TGTGCCAGCAGCTTATTAGCGGCAGCCTATGGCTACACCTTC.

The chain joins TRBV5-6 to TRBJ1-5, with D possibly matching TRBD1 (6 bases). Trimming shortened V by 3 bases and J by 2 bases, and 9 bases separated the two germline ends. In germline, CDR1 is SGHDT, CDR2 YYEEEE. The CDR3 length is 14 residues. The CDR3 is CASSSNRGNQPQHF. The DNA of the CDR3 is TGTGCCAGCAGCTCGAACAGGGGCAATCAGCCCCAGCATTTT.

The rearrangement links TRBV6-6 to TRBJ1-1, with D maybe TRBD1 (5 bases). The V end lost 4 bases, the J end lost 1 base, and 10 bases lay between the germline ends. Germline values: CDR1 MNHNY, CDR2 SVGAGI (reference sequence). The CDR3 runs to 14 residues. This CDR3 is CASSSGLRNTEAFF. The CDR3 nucleotides read TGTGCCAGCAGTTCAGGGCTTCGGAACACTGAAGCTTTCTTT.

This clone was detected only once. J is TRBJ2-2 and V is TRBV5-1; D not certain. CDR1 SGHRS and CDR2 YFSETQ come from the germline V gene. The CDR3 length is 13 residues. V dropped 0 bases and J dropped 6 bases, with 6 bases sitting between them. In DNA, the CDR3 is TGCGCCAGCAGCTTGGAAGGCCCCGGGGAGCTGTTTTTT. Its protein is CASSLEGPGELFF. The full variable domain, completed using reference TRBV5-1 and TRBJ2-2, is KAGVTQTPRYLIKTRGQQVTLSCSPISGHRSVSWYQQTPGQGLQFLFEYFSETQRNKGNFPGRFSGRQFSNSRSEMNVSTLELGDSALYLCASSLEGPGELFFGEGSRLTVL.

The V gene is TRBV19, the J gene TRBJ1-1; D ambiguous. The CDR3 runs to 12 residues. Germline V CDR1 and CDR2: LNHDA, SQIVND (reference sequence). Trimming took off 6 bases at V and 4 bases at J, with 9 bases between the two ends. The CDR3 region is CASRTGVTEAFF. The CDR3 bases are TGTGCCAGTAGAACCGGGGTCACTGAAGCTTTCTTT. The whole variable domain, remainder taken from reference TRBV19 and TRBJ1-1, is DGGITQSPKYLFRKEGQNVTLSCEQNLNHDAMYWYRQDPGQGLRLIYYSQIVNDFQKGDIAEGYSVSREKKESFPLTVTSAQKNPTAFYLCASRTGVTEAFFGQGTRLTVV.

The chain combines TRBV9 with TRBJ2-3; maybe TRBD2 (6 bases). Germline V lookup: CDR1 SGDLS, CDR2 YYNGEE. The CDR3 covers 15 residues. Trimming shortened V by 3 bases and J by 6 bases, and 17 bases separated the two germline ends. CDR3 bases: TGTGCCAGCAGCGCCCGGGACTCCCTGGTGGATACGCAGTATTTT. The encoded protein is CASSARDSLVDTQYF.

The chain carries TRBV6-6 and TRBJ2-3; 8 bases fit TRBD2. Germline CDR1 and CDR2: MNHNY and SVGAGI (reference sequence). This CDR3 has 16 residues. V lost 8 bases, J lost 6 bases, and 16 bases stayed unmatched. CDR3 residues: CASPPNGGAPRDTQYF. The CDR3 DNA sequence: TGTGCCAGCCCTCCGAACGGGGGGGCTCCAAGGGATACGCAGTATTTT.

The V call is TRBV29-1, the J call TRBJ2-2; 8 bases are a match to TRBD1. Unmatched junction bases numbered 5, after V lost 1 base and J lost 4 bases. This CDR3 region has 15 residues. Germline CDR1 and CDR2: SQVTM and ANQGSEA. CDR3: CSVEGQGAVTGELFF. CDR3 coding DNA: TGCAGCGTTGAAGGTCAGGGGGCGGTCACCGGGGAGCTGTTTTTT.

This rearrangement joins TRBV14 to TRBJ2-2; D is uncertain. The V gene's germline CDR1 is SGHDN and CDR2 FVKESK. Trimming shortened V by 0 bases and J by 4 bases, and 6 bases separated the two germline ends. This CDR3 region has 14 residues. The CDR3 DNA reads TGTGCCAGCAGCCAAGATTACCCCACCGGGGAGCTGTTTTTT. This encodes CASSQDYPTGELFF. The full variable domain, in which reference TRBV14 and TRBJ2-2 provide the parts outside the CDR3, is EAGVTQFPSHSVIEKGQTVTLRCDPISGHDNLYWYRRVMGKEIKFLLHFVKESKQDESGMPNNRFLAERTGGTYSTLKVQPAELEDSGVYFCASSQDYPTGELFFGEGSRLTVL.

J is TRBJ2-1 and V is TRBV7-2, with 8 bases aligning to TRBD2. The CDR3 is 16 amino acids. Unmatched junction bases numbered 11, after V lost 5 bases and J lost 5 bases. Germline V gene sequence: CDR1 SGHTA, CDR2 FQGNSA. The CDR3 region has the DNA TGTGCCAGCAGCCCAATAATTACTAGCGGAGACAATGAGCAGTTCTTC. This gives the protein CASSPIITSGDNEQFF.

The gene calls are TRBV9 and TRBJ2-1, with 8 positions matching TRBD2. Germline loops: CDR1 SGDLS, CDR2 YYNGEE. The V gene end was trimmed by 3 bases and the J gene end by 1 base; junction bases not matched to a gene: 9. This CDR3 comprises 17 residues. CDR3 loop: CASSATSTSGSYNEQFF. CDR3 DNA sequence: TGTGCCAGCAGCGCCACCTCAACTAGCGGATCCTACAATGAGCAGTTCTTC. Complete variable domain (other parts from reference TRBV9 and TRBJ2-1): DSGVTQTPKHLITATGQRVTLRCSPRSGDLSVYWYQQSLDQGLQFLIQYYNGEERAKGNILERFSAQQFPDLHSELNLSSLELGDSALYFCASSATSTSGSYNEQFFGPGTRLTVL.

This clone was detected a few times. The chain combines TRBV7-8 with TRBJ2-7, with 7 bases matching TRBD1. The CDR3 extends over 16 amino acids. The V gene's germline CDR1 is SGHVS and CDR2 FQNEAQ. The V and J ends lost 1 base and 3 bases, in that order; junction bases with no gene match: 9. CDR3 region: CASSLGQGERGYEQYF. As DNA, the CDR3 is TGTGCCAGCAGCTTAGGACAGGGTGAGAGGGGCTACGAGCAGTACTTC.

This clone was counted once. The V call is TRBV18, the J call TRBJ2-2; the D gene is possibly TRBD1 (6 bases). Trimming took off 4 bases at V and 0 bases at J, with 12 bases between the two ends. The CDR3 has 16 amino acids. The V gene's germline CDR1 is KGHSH and CDR2 LQKENI. Here the CDR3 reads CASSQVRGSNTGELFF. In DNA, the CDR3 is TGTGCCAGCTCACAGGTCAGGGGTTCGAACACCGGGGAGCTGTTTTTT.

This chain connects TRBV4-2 to TRBJ1-1, with D unresolved. Looked up from germline, CDR1 is LGHNA and CDR2 is YNFKEQ. This CDR3 has 16 residues. V lost 0 bases and J 0 bases, leaving 11 bases between the germline ends. CDR3 residues: CASSQDLARMNTEAFF. DNA of the CDR3: TGTGCCAGCAGCCAAGATCTTGCGAGAATGAACACTGAAGCTTTCTTT.

V and J are TRBV10-2 and TRBJ2-2; D may match TRBD1 or TRBD2 (5 bases each). Trimming left V 2 bases short and J 4 bases short, with 11 bases between. The CDR3 extends over 15 amino acids. CDR1 and CDR2 from the germline V gene are WSHSY and SAAADI. CDR3 sequence reads: CASSERRGATGELFF. The CDR3 nucleotides read TGCGCCAGCAGTGAGCGACGAGGGGCCACCGGGGAGCTGTTTTTT.

This clone was counted only a few times. The genes are TRBV11-2 and TRBJ1-5; tentatively, D is TRBD1 (5 bases). The V end was cut by 5 bases, the J end by 5 bases, with 10 bases between. The CDR3 totals 13 residues. Germline V gene data show CDR1 as SGHAT and CDR2 as FQNNGV. CDR3 region: CASSLGTYQPQHF. The CDR3 DNA reads as TGTGCCAGCAGCCTGGGGACGTATCAGCCCCAGCATTTT.

The chain couples TRBV5-1 to TRBJ2-2; 9 bases map to TRBD1. The CDR3 has 15 residues. Germline V gene data show CDR1 as SGHRS and CDR2 as YFSETQ. J lost 6 bases, V lost 4 bases, and 7 bases had no gene match. The CDR3 sequence: CASSPDRGDSGELFF. The CDR3 DNA sequence: TGCGCCAGCAGCCCTGACAGGGGGGATTCCGGGGAGCTGTTTTTT.

The rearrangement links TRBV7-9 to TRBJ2-2; D not resolved. V lost 1 base and J 3 bases, leaving 9 bases between the germline ends. The V gene's germline CDR1 is SEHNR and CDR2 FQNEAQ (reference sequence). The CDR3 is 15 amino acids. As DNA, the CDR3 is TGTGCCAGCAGCTTAGAAAAGGGATACACCGGGGAGCTGTTTTTT. This codes for CASSLEKGYTGELFF. The full variable domain, rest sourced from reference TRBV7-9 and TRBJ2-2, is DTGVSQNPRHKITKRGQNVTFRCDPISEHNRLYWYRQTLGQGPEFLTYFQNEAQLEKSRLLSDRFSAERPKGSFSTLEIQRTEQGDSAMYLCASSLEKGYTGELFFGEGSRLTVL.

V gene TRBV7-3 combines with J gene TRBJ2-6; weak D call: TRBD2 (7 bases). Germline V gives CDR1 SGHTA, CDR2 FQGTGA. The CDR3 is 15 amino acids. V was shortened by 7 bases and J by 2 bases, with 12 bases between the two germline ends. CDR3 sequence: CASTQGTTGANVLTF. The DNA of the CDR3 is TGTGCCAGCACCCAGGGGACTACTGGGGCCAACGTCCTGACTTTC.

The chain couples TRBV11-2 to TRBJ2-7; D gene uncertain. The V end lost 3 bases, the J end lost 5 bases, and 17 bases lay between the germline ends. This CDR3 contains 15 residues. In germline, CDR1 is SGHAT, CDR2 FQNNGV. DNA for the CDR3: TGTGCCAGCAGCTTTTCGGCAGGAGTAGCTGACGAGCAGTACTTC. This sequence encodes CASSFSAGVADEQYF.

The chain recombines TRBV4-3 with TRBJ2-3; D uncertain. The germline V gene encodes CDR1 LGHNA and CDR2 YSLEER. V was trimmed by 0 bases and J by 5 bases, leaving 6 bases between them. The CDR3 is 13 residues long. CDR3 bases: TGCGCCAGCAGCCAAGAGCTTCGAGATACGCAGTATTTT. Amino acid sequence: CASSQELRDTQYF.

The V and J genes are TRBV2 and TRBJ2-5; D might be TRBD1 or TRBD2, each matching 6 bases. V gave up 4 bases and J gave up 5 bases, with 14 bases separating them. The CDR3 covers 14 residues. Looked up from germline, CDR1 is SNHLY and CDR2 is FYNNEI. CDR3 in amino acids: CASSGTTGRETQYF. CDR3 sequence (DNA): TGTGCCAGCAGTGGAACTACAGGGAGGGAGACCCAGTACTTC. Looking up the rest from reference TRBV2 and TRBJ2-5 gives the full variable domain: EPEVTQTPSHQVTQMGQEVILRCVPISNHLYFYWYRQILGQKVEFLVSFYNNEISEKSEIFDDQFSVERPDGSNFTLKIRSTKLEDSAMYFCASSGTTGRETQYFGPGTRLLVL.